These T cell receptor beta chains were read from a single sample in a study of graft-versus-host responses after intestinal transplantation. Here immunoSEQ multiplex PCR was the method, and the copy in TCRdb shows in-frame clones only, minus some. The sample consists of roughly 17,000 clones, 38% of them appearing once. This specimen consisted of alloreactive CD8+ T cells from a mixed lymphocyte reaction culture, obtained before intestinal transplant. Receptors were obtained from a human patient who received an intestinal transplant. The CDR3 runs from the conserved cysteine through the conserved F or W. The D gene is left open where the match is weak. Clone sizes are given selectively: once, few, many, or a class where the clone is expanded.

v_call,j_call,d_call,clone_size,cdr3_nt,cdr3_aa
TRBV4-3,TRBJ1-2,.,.,TGCGCCAGCAGCTCCGGATTAGGCCGGGGGGGCTACACCTTC,CASSSGLGRGGYTF
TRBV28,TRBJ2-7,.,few,TGTGCCAGCAGTTTACGGATCGGTAGGGGGCGGGGGGAGCAGTACTTC,CASSLRIGRGRGEQYF
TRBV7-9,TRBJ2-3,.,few,TGTGCCAGCAGCCCAGCGGAGTCTAGCACAGATACGCAGTATTTT,CASSPAESSTDTQYF
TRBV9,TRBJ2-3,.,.,TGTGCCAGCAGCGCCCCGGAATGGAGCACAGATACGCAGTATTTT,CASSAPEWSTDTQYF
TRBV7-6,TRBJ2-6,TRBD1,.,TGTGCCAGCAGCTTTCCTCCAGGGGGCTCTGGGGCCAACGTCCTGACTTTC,CASSFPPGGSGANVLTF
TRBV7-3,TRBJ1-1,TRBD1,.,TGTGCCAGCAGCTGGAGGGACAGGGTTCTAACGGCTGAAGCTTTCTTT,CASSWRDRVLTAEAFF
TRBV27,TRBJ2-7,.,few,TGTGCCAGCAGCCTCGGGTCCGCCTACGAGCAGTACTTC,CASSLGSAYEQYF
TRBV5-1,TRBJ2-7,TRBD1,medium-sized,TGCGCCAGCAGCGTCGGGACAGGGGCCTACGAGCAGTACTTC,CASSVGTGAYEQYF
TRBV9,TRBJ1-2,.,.,TGTGCCAGCAGCGTGGCAGTTTCCCTCTCTTCGGGTTATGGCTACACCTTC,CASSVAVSLSSGYGYTF
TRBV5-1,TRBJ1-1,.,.,TGCGCCAGCAGCCCCCTGAATCCTTGGAACACTGAAGCTTTCTTT,CASSPLNPWNTEAFF
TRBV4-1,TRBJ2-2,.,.,TGCGCCAGCAGCCAAGATAGAAATTGGGACACCGGGGAGCTGTTTTTT,CASSQDRNWDTGELFF
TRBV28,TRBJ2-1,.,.,TGTGCCAGCAGTATAAGTTCCTACAATGAGCAGTTCTTC,CASSISSYNEQFF
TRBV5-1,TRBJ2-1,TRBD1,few,TGCGCCAGCAGCTCCGGGACAGGGCCTAATGAGCAGTTCTTC,CASSSGTGPNEQFF
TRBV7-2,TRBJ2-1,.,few,TGTGCCAGCAGCTTAATAGGAGAAGCCGACAATGAGCAGTTCTTC,CASSLIGEADNEQFF
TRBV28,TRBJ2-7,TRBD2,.,TGTGCCAGCAGTTTCGGGCTAGCGGACTACGAGCAGTACTTC,CASSFGLADYEQYF